These 20 T cell receptor beta chains originate from one sample sequenced in a study of regulatory T cells in long-lasting Graves disease. Regarding time point: persistent/refractory GD, antithyroid drugs over 5 years with positive TRAb. There was RNA extracted from PBMCs, and the TCR library was made from it. Both iRepertoire HTBI primers and Arm-PCR of CDR3 regions were used to build the TCR beta libraries. TCRdb used MiXCR to reprocess the multiplex PCR reads, holding one entry per CDR3 protein. This table has a few hundred thousand distinct CDR3 sequences, about 20% appearing once. The material sequenced was peripheral blood mononuclear cells (PBMCs), taken when the disease was refractory, from a patient treated with antithyroid drugs. The receptor set was obtained from a female donor with Graves disease.

This clonotype was observed a handful of times. Sequence at one end of the junction differs from germline and may be a read error. The rearrangement uses TRBV5-1 and TRBJ1-1; D is uncertain. Germline loops: CDR1 SGHRS, CDR2 YFSETQ. CDR3 length equals 14 residues. CDR3: CASSLGQVKTEAFF. The CDR3 bases are TGCGCCAGCAGCTTGGGGCAGGTGAAGACTGAAGCTTTCTTT.

This clonotype has at least ten counts. The chain is built from TRBV2 and TRBJ1-5; D is ambiguous. The CDR3 covers 13 residues. The V gene lost 5 bases and the J gene lost 0 bases, with 5 bases spanning the gap. The germline gives CDR1 SNHLY, CDR2 FYNNEI. CDR3 nucleotides: TGTGCCAGCAGTACAGTTAGCAATCAGCCCCAGCATTTT. It specifies CASSTVSNQPQHF.

This clonotype was seen ten or more times. The V gene is TRBV12-3 or TRBV12-4, the J gene TRBJ2-4; D gene uncertain. Trimming left V 4 bases short and J 9 bases short, with 7 bases between. The CDR3 has 11 residues. The CDR3 DNA is TGTGCCAGCAGTTACAGTAGCATTCAGTACTTC. It encodes CASSYSSIQYF.

This chain joins TRBV7-2 and TRBJ2-7; TRBD2 matches at 9 bases. CDR1 and CDR2 (germline): SGHTA, FQGNSA. The CDR3 extends over 14 amino acids. V shed 5 bases, J shed 4 bases, and the junction held 6 bases outside the gene matches. The CDR3 sequence: CASSPTSGLYEQYF. As DNA, the CDR3 is TGTGCCAGCAGCCCCACTAGCGGGTTATACGAGCAGTACTTC.

In its sample, this clonotype was seen many times. This chain links TRBV18 with TRBJ2-7; possibly TRBD1 for D (6 bases). The V gene lost 3 bases and the J gene lost 0 bases, with 12 bases spanning the gap. This CDR3 region has 15 residues. The germline gives CDR1 KGHSH, CDR2 LQKENI. The CDR3 coding sequence is TGTGCCAGCTCACCCGGGACACGAAACTCCTACGAGCAGTACTTC. Protein sequence: CASSPGTRNSYEQYF.

At least ten counts were recorded for this clonotype. The V and J genes are TRBV15 and TRBJ1-3, with 9 bases lining up with TRBD1. After removal of 3 bases from V and 4 bases from J, the junction contained 4 bases not matched to a gene. The CDR3 is made up of 15 amino acids. CDR1 and CDR2 (germline): LNHNV, YYDKDF (reference sequence). The CDR3 DNA is TGTGCCACCAGCAGCCCGGGACAGGGAGGAAACACCATATATTTT. Amino acid sequence: CATSSPGQGGNTIYF. Looking up the rest from reference TRBV15 and TRBJ1-3 gives the full variable domain: DAMVIQNPRYQVTQFGKPVTLSCSQTLNHNVMYWYQQKSSQAPKLLFHYYDKDFNNEADTPDNFQSRRPNTSFCFLDIRSPGLGDTAMYLCATSSPGQGGNTIYFGEGSWLTVV.

This clonotype was observed a handful of times. A much larger clone differs by one base, so this may be a read error. The CDR3 here is CSASFGGETRYF. In DNA, the CDR3 is TGCAGTGCCTCCTTTGGGGGGGAGACCCGGTACTTC. The chain recombines TRBV20-1 with TRBJ2-5; 7 bases agree with TRBD2. Per germline, CDR1 DFQATT and CDR2 SNEGSKA (reference sequence). The CDR3 is made up of 12 amino acids.

The table lists this clonotype with many counts. This chain uses TRBV7-3 with TRBJ2-5; 7 nucleotides agree with TRBD2. J gave up 4 bases and V 5 bases, and 10 bases lay outside the gene matches. The length of the CDR3 is 15 residues. Germline V gene sequence: CDR1 SGHTA, CDR2 FQGTGA. This CDR3 is CASSPRSGTTETQYF. The DNA of the CDR3 is TGTGCCAGCAGCCCTAGGTCGGGGACTACAGAGACCCAGTACTTC.

The V gene is TRBV7-9, the J gene TRBJ2-1, with 11 bases fitting TRBD2. With V trimmed by 6 bases and J by 4 bases, 17 bases remained unmatched. The CDR3 runs 19 residues. Looked up from germline, CDR1 is SEHNR and CDR2 is FQNEAQ (reference sequence). The CDR3 DNA follows: TGTGCCAGCAGTACCCAGTTCCTAGCGGGAGGATTTGATTACAATGAGCAGTTCTTC. It specifies CASSTQFLAGGFDYNEQFF.

This clonotype was seen at least ten times. The chain is built from TRBV28 and TRBJ1-5; 7 bases are a match to TRBD1. The CDR3 sequence is 13 residues long. CDR1 is MDHEN and CDR2 is SYDVKM in the germline V gene. After removal of 6 bases from V and 7 bases from J, the junction contained 6 bases not matched to a gene. In DNA, the CDR3 is TGTGCCAGCAGATATACAGGGGACCAGCCCCAGCATTTT. Its translation: CASRYTGDQPQHF.

There are a few counts of this clonotype. The chain has TRBV14 and TRBJ1-2; D might be TRBD1 (5 bases). The germline gives CDR1 SGHDN, CDR2 FVKESK. V lost 1 base and J 3 bases, leaving 12 bases between the germline ends. The CDR3 is made up of 15 amino acids. CDR3 sequence (DNA): TGTGCCAGCAGCCAAGTAGGGACTGGAGACTATGGCTACACCTTC. It specifies CASSQVGTGDYGYTF.

This rearrangement joins TRBV15 to TRBJ2-5, with unresolved D. Germline CDR1 reads LNHNV; CDR2 reads YYDKDF (reference sequence). V was trimmed by 3 bases and J by 7 bases, leaving 21 bases between them. The CDR3 runs 16 residues. The DNA of the CDR3 is TGTGCCACCAGCAGCCCTACGCTGGGCCAATTCGGGACCCAGTACTTC. It codes for CATSSPTLGQFGTQYF. The whole variable domain, remainder taken from reference TRBV15 and TRBJ2-5, is DAMVIQNPRYQVTQFGKPVTLSCSQTLNHNVMYWYQQKSSQAPKLLFHYYDKDFNNEADTPDNFQSRRPNTSFCFLDIRSPGLGDTAMYLCATSSPTLGQFGTQYFGPGTRLLVL.

V gene TRBV5-5 combines with J gene TRBJ2-5; D ambiguous. Trimming pared 4 bases from V and 3 bases from J, leaving 19 bases between. Germline V lookup: CDR1 SGHKS, CDR2 YYEKEE (reference sequence). The CDR3 loop spans 16 amino acids. The CDR3 spells CASSQIWKLAEETQYF. In DNA, the CDR3 is TGTGCCAGCAGCCAGATCTGGAAGTTAGCTGAAGAGACCCAGTACTTC.

This clonotype was counted many times. The rearrangement joins TRBV2 to TRBJ2-7; either TRBD1 or TRBD2 may supply D (5 bases each). The CDR3 length is 13 residues. V lost 7 bases and J 2 bases, leaving 12 bases between the germline ends. The germline V gene has CDR1 SNHLY and CDR2 FYNNEI. CDR3 coding DNA: TGTGCCAGCAATGGGGGTGGACCCTACGAGCAGTACTTC. It translates to CASNGGGPYEQYF.

This clonotype was seen repeatedly, ten times or more. V gene TRBV28 combines with J gene TRBJ2-5; possible D gene TRBD1, 5 bases. Germline V gene lookup returns CDR1 MDHEN and CDR2 SYDVKM. The CDR3 contains 17 residues. Trimming cost V 1 base and J 1 base, with 16 bases left between them. The CDR3, as DNA: TGTGCCAGCAGTTTATTATTCAGGGCCGGACCCCAAGAGACCCAGTACTTC. This sequence encodes CASSLLFRAGPQETQYF.

This clonotype was seen repeatedly, ten times or more. The rearrangement uses TRBV30 and TRBJ2-5; D might be TRBD1 (7 bases). The CDR3 totals 13 residues. The V gene lost 8 bases and the J gene lost 5 bases, with 18 bases spanning the gap. CDR1 and CDR2 (germline): GTSNPN, SVGIG (reference sequence). CDR3 nucleotides: TGTGCCGCCCACAGGGGAAGCGGGGAGACCCAGTACTTC. Translated, it gives CAAHRGSGETQYF.

This CDR3 is CSARTSAGSLQYF. The CDR3 DNA is TGCAGTGCTAGAACGTCAGCGGGAAGTCTTCAGTACTTC. The rearrangement links TRBV20-1 to TRBJ2-7; TRBD2 agrees at 7 bases. This CDR3 is built from 13 residues. V lost 2 bases to trimming and J lost 10 bases; unmatched junction nucleotides: 11. Germline CDR1 DFQATT, CDR2 SNEGSKA (reference sequence).

V and J are TRBV12-3 or TRBV12-4 and TRBJ2-4; D may correspond to TRBD1 or TRBD2 (5 bases each). This CDR3 spans 15 amino acids. The ends were cut back, 3 bases at V and 2 bases at J, with 11 bases in the middle. The CDR3 nucleotides read TGTGCCAGCAGTTTCGAGGGGTGGTCCAAAAACATTCAGTACTTC. Translation: CASSFEGWSKNIQYF.

The chain recombines TRBV7-8 with TRBJ1-5; a possible D gene is TRBD1 (6 bases). Trimming cost V 8 bases and J 2 bases, with 16 bases left between them. The CDR3 runs to 15 residues. Germline assignment: CDR1 SGHVS and CDR2 FQNEAQ. The CDR3 coding sequence is TGTGCCAGCTCCGGGACATTGAGGGGCAATCAGCCCCAGCATTTT. Translation gives CASSGTLRGNQPQHF.

This clonotype was counted many times. The gene calls are TRBV15 and TRBJ1-5; 7 positions agree with TRBD1. Per the germline V gene, CDR1 is LNHNV and CDR2 is YYDKDF (reference sequence). Trimming at V came to 5 bases and at J to 2 bases, leaving 6 bases not matched to a gene. This CDR3 is built from 15 residues. CDR3 sequence: CATSQDTGGNQPQHF. CDR3 sequence (DNA): TGTGCCACCAGCCAAGATACAGGGGGCAATCAGCCCCAGCATTTT. The full variable domain, in which reference TRBV15 and TRBJ1-5 provide the parts outside the CDR3, is DAMVIQNPRYQVTQFGKPVTLSCSQTLNHNVMYWYQQKSSQAPKLLFHYYDKDFNNEADTPDNFQSRRPNTSFCFLDIRSPGLGDTAMYLCATSQDTGGNQPQHFGDGTRLSIL.